This T cell receptor beta chain was recovered during a study of blood T cell repertoires in COVID-19. For the study at large: Researchers got acute and convalescent COVID-19 samples from the United States, Italy and Spain. In each case, the material was cDNA or gDNA derived from T cells, B-cell-depleted T cells, or PBMCs.

Between the trimmed V and J ends, which lost 10 bases and 6 bases, there was a span of 37 bases. This CDR3 has 19 amino acids. CDR1 is MDHEN and CDR2 is SYDVKM in the germline V gene. In terms of age and location, participants ranged from roughly 18 to 90 years and lived in about 25 US areas. Methods used by the authors: Estimated nucleated cell counts came from reference gene primer amplification. Here immunoSEQ multiplex PCR was the method, and the copy in TCRdb shows in-frame clones only, minus some. That table gives V, J and clone size, and the DNA gave D and trimming. Here the sample spans 300,000 to 350,000 clones, 80% to 90% being singletons.

Sequenced sample: PBMCs or T cells enriched from blood (not recorded which). V and J are TRBV28 and TRBJ2-7; D is perhaps TRBD1 (6 bases). This clonotype was sampled from a man aged 30 to 39 who had recovered from COVID-19. CDR3 sequence: CATLYRGWGLNGSTGEQYF. For the CDR3, the DNA is TGTGCCACCCTATATCGTGGGTGGGGGCTCAACGGGTCTACGGGCGAGCAGTACTTC.